These 3 T cell receptor beta chains were sequenced from one sample in a study of blood T cells in healthy people across ages. Using a J-beta primer mix together with a sample-barcoded 5' primer, a second PCR was run for roughly 7 to 11 cycles. TCRdb reprocessed the 5' RACE reads with MiXCR, giving one entry per CDR3 protein. This table has 350,000 to 450,000 distinct CDR3 sequences, more than 45% appearing once. Sequencing used blood. These receptors were obtained from a man in his 60s in good health.

This clonotype was recorded only once. J is TRBJ2-7 and V is TRBV20-1; D not certain. Germline values: CDR1 DFQATT, CDR2 SNEGSKA (reference sequence). V gave up 6 bases and J gave up 6 bases, with 15 bases separating them. The CDR3 is 12 amino acids. The CDR3 reads CSAPSDTLEQYF. DNA for the CDR3: TGCAGTGCCCCCTCCGACACTCTCGAGCAGTACTTC.

V usage is TRBV12-3 or TRBV12-4 and J usage is TRBJ2-5, with TRBD2 matching 10 bases. The CDR3 runs 13 residues. The J segment lost 7 bases and the V segment lost 3 bases, leaving 2 bases of the junction unmatched. The CDR3 loop reads CASSFSGGSTQYF. The CDR3 DNA reads TGTGCCAGCAGTTTTAGCGGGGGGTCGACCCAGTACTTC.

The rearrangement uses TRBV15 and TRBJ1-1; 7 bases are a match to TRBD1. The germline gives CDR1 LNHNV, CDR2 YYDKDF (reference sequence). The CDR3 sequence is 15 residues long. The V gene end was trimmed by 5 bases and the J gene end by 5 bases; junction bases not matched to a gene: 11. In DNA, the CDR3 is TGTGCCACCAGCCCCCGACAGGGCTTGGGAACTGAAGCTTTCTTT. It codes for CATSPRQGLGTEAFF.